These 22 T cell receptor beta chains originate from one sample sequenced in a study of T-cell memory formation after mild COVID-19. TCRdb passed the 5' RACE reads through MiXCR, listing each CDR3 protein once. The sample consists of 350,000 to 500,000 distinct CDR3 sequences, 18% of them appearing once. Material for sequencing was PBMCs or a T cell subset sorted from them (not recorded which). The receptor source for this set is a man younger than 35 who had mild COVID-19 (a few samples of this study predate the infection). Cell type and time point are not known.

This clonotype was detected a few times. The chain joins TRBV7-9 to TRBJ1-3; 7 bases agree with TRBD1. Germline-derived CDR1 and CDR2 are SEHNR and FQNEAQ (reference sequence). V lost 3 bases and J lost 1; bases outside the gene matches: 0. The CDR3 has 14 amino acids. CDR3 sequence: CASSLGQSGNTIYF. The CDR3 DNA sequence: TGTGCCAGCAGCTTGGGACAGTCTGGAAACACCATATATTTT. Looking up the rest from reference TRBV7-9 and TRBJ1-3 gives the full variable domain: DTGVSQNPRHKITKRGQNVTFRCDPISEHNRLYWYRQTLGQGPEFLTYFQNEAQLEKSRLLSDRFSAERPKGSFSTLEIQRTEQGDSAMYLCASSLGQSGNTIYFGEGSWLTVV.

The chain couples TRBV6-2 or TRBV6-3 to TRBJ1-5; D gene unclear. From germline, CDR1 is MNHEY and CDR2 SVGEGT. Between the trimmed V and J ends, which lost 5 bases and 8 bases, there was a span of 7 bases. The CDR3 contains 11 residues. Here the CDR3 reads CASSNTKPQHF. The CDR3 DNA is TGTGCCAGCAGTAATACTAAGCCCCAGCATTTT.

This clonotype was detected a few times. V and J are TRBV5-5 and TRBJ1-1; possible D gene TRBD1, 6 bases. The CDR3 extends over 14 amino acids. V was shortened by 4 bases and J by 1 base, with 11 bases between the two germline ends. Germline V CDR1 and CDR2: SGHKS, YYEKEE (reference sequence). CDR3 coding DNA: TGTGCCAGCAGCCGACAGGCGTCGAACACTGAAGCTTTCTTT. It encodes CASSRQASNTEAFF.

The table lists this clonotype with many counts. This chain joins TRBV9 and TRBJ2-5; D might be TRBD2 (7 bases). The CDR3 extends over 14 amino acids. Trimming removed 0 bases at V and 3 bases at J, with 9 bases between. Germline V gives CDR1 SGDLS, CDR2 YYNGEE. CDR3 in amino acids: CASSVAGGEETQYF. The CDR3 DNA reads as TGTGCCAGCAGCGTAGCGGGGGGCGAAGAGACCCAGTACTTC.

In this sample, this clonotype turned up a few times. This rearrangement joins TRBV7-9 to TRBJ1-4; no firm D call. Germline values: CDR1 SEHNR, CDR2 FQNEAQ (reference sequence). The CDR3 runs 13 residues. Trimming pared 2 bases from V and 8 bases from J, leaving 9 bases between. This CDR3 reads CASSLPLGEKLFF. CDR3 coding DNA: TGTGCCAGCAGCTTACCCCTGGGGGAAAAACTGTTTTTT.

The J gene is TRBJ2-2, the V gene TRBV29-1; 9 bases line up with TRBD1. V shed 7 bases and J 6 bases; nucleotides not matched to a gene: 6. Germline CDR1 is SQVTM and CDR2 is ANQGSEA. The CDR3 contains 13 residues. Written as DNA, the CDR3 is TGCAGCGCGGAGACAGGGGGGGCCGGGGAGCTGTTTTTT. Translated, it gives CSAETGGAGELFF.

This chain links TRBV4-1 with TRBJ1-5; D is ambiguous. V lost 1 base and J lost 1, with 8 bases in between. The CDR3 covers 15 residues. Germline assignment: CDR1 MGHRA and CDR2 YSYEKL. As DNA, the CDR3 is TGCGCCAGCAGCCAAGGGCAGAGGAGCAATCAGCCCCAGCATTTT. Protein product: CASSQGQRSNQPQHF.

Only a few counts were recorded for this clonotype. The genes are TRBV10-3 and TRBJ2-3; D remains ambiguous. With 4 bases removed from V and 4 bases from J, the gap between germline ends came to 6 bases. This CDR3 contains 12 residues. The germline CDR1 and CDR2 sequences are ENHRY and SYGVKD. In DNA form, the CDR3 reads TGTGCCATCAGTGTTAACGCAGATACGCAGTATTTT. Amino acids: CAISVNADTQYF.

The CDR3 region is CASSHFGGNTEAFF. In DNA, the CDR3 is TGCGCCAGCAGCCATTTCGGGGGGAACACTGAAGCTTTCTTT. The chain uses TRBV5-1 and TRBJ1-1; D perhaps matches TRBD1 (5 bases). The CDR3 has 14 residues. The V gene lost 4 bases and the J gene lost 1 base, with 11 bases spanning the gap. From germline, CDR1 is SGHRS and CDR2 YFSETQ. Supplemented by reference TRBV5-1 and TRBJ1-1, the full variable domain reads KAGVTQTPRYLIKTRGQQVTLSCSPISGHRSVSWYQQTPGQGLQFLFEYFSETQRNKGNFPGRFSGRQFSNSRSEMNVSTLELGDSALYLCASSHFGGNTEAFFGQGTRLTVV.

The chain links TRBV3-1 to TRBJ1-1, with 7 bases matching TRBD1. J lost 5 bases, V lost 5 bases, and 14 bases had no gene match. Germline assignment: CDR1 LGHDT and CDR2 YNNKEL (reference sequence). The CDR3 extends over 16 amino acids. The CDR3 nucleotides are TGTGCCAGCAGCTTTATTAGGGGGCGGAGGGAGACTGAAGCTTTCTTT. This sequence encodes CASSFIRGRRETEAFF. Variable domain in full (rest from reference TRBV3-1 and TRBJ1-1): DTAVSQTPKYLVTQMGNDKSIKCEQNLGHDTMYWYKQDSKKFLKIMFSYNNKELIINETVPNRFSPKSPDKAHLNLHINSLELGDSAVYFCASSFIRGRRETEAFFGQGTRLTVV.

The CDR3 here is CASSPSHGGPLHF. CDR3 DNA: TGTGCCAGCAGCCCATCACATGGGGGACCCCTCCACTTT. The chain joins TRBV7-3 to TRBJ1-6; D is possibly TRBD1 (5 bases). This CDR3 has 13 residues. Between the trimmed V and J ends, which lost 5 bases and 12 bases, there was a span of 14 bases. The germline CDR1 and CDR2 sequences are SGHTA and FQGTGA.

This clonotype has just a few counts. The V gene is TRBV7-6, the J gene TRBJ1-3; D is undetermined. Germline loops: CDR1 SGHVS, CDR2 FNYEAQ. The CDR3 extends over 15 amino acids. With 5 bases removed from V and 0 bases from J, the gap between germline ends came to 11 bases. The CDR3 loop reads CASSPGGSSGNTIYF. Here the CDR3 DNA reads TGTGCCAGCAGCCCCGGTGGGAGCTCTGGAAACACCATATATTTT.

The chain uses TRBV7-9 and TRBJ1-1; D not certain. CDR1 is SEHNR, CDR2 FQNEAQ, per germline (reference sequence). The CDR3 runs to 12 residues. V gave up 5 bases and J gave up 5 bases, with 9 bases separating them. CDR3 protein: CASSLRLTEAFF. Here the CDR3 DNA reads TGTGCCAGCAGCCTCAGGTTAACTGAAGCTTTCTTT.

The chain uses TRBV9 and TRBJ2-3; 8 nucleotides agree with TRBD2. Looked up from germline, CDR1 is SGDLS and CDR2 is YYNGEE. V was clipped by 4 bases and J by 4 bases; unmatched bases: 11. The CDR3 is 16 residues long. The CDR3, as DNA: TGTGCCAGCAGCTTATCCGGGGGGGCCGAGGCAGATACGCAGTATTTT. Translating it yields CASSLSGGAEADTQYF.

This chain joins TRBV24-1 and TRBJ2-1; TRBD1 or TRBD2 may be the D gene (6 bases each). V dropped 4 bases and J dropped 5 bases, with 14 bases sitting between them. The CDR3 has 15 amino acids. CDR1 KGHDR and CDR2 SFDVKD come from the germline V gene. CDR3 protein: CATSEGTGRNNEQFF. The CDR3 coding sequence is TGTGCCACCAGTGAGGGTACAGGGAGGAACAATGAGCAGTTCTTC.

The chain has TRBV7-3 and TRBJ2-5; 7 nucleotides match TRBD1. J lost 5 bases, V lost 5 bases, and 14 bases had no gene match. The CDR3 sequence is 16 residues long. CDR1 is SGHTA, CDR2 FQGTGA, per germline. CDR3 DNA sequence: TGTGCCAGCAGCCCCGGGACAGCACCCTTCCGGGAGACCCAGTACTTC. Translated: CASSPGTAPFRETQYF.

This clonotype was observed a few times. This chain uses TRBV12-3 or TRBV12-4 with TRBJ2-7; D is perhaps TRBD2 (5 bases). This CDR3 is 11 amino acids long. Trimming removed 3 bases from V and 7 bases from J, with 7 bases in between. CDR3 amino acids: CASSFRGEQYF. CDR3 DNA: TGTGCCAGCAGTTTCAGAGGGGAGCAGTACTTC.

The rearrangement links TRBV19 to TRBJ1-2, with TRBD1 as a possible D gene (5 bases). The CDR3 totals 13 residues. The V end was cut by 1 base, the J end by 4 bases, with 7 bases between. The germline V gene encodes CDR1 LNHDA and CDR2 SQIVND (reference sequence). CDR3 bases: TGTGCCAGTAGTATAGCAGGGATCTATGGCTACACCTTC. Protein: CASSIAGIYGYTF.

The gene calls are TRBV7-9 and TRBJ1-1, with D perhaps TRBD1 (5 bases). Looked up from germline, CDR1 is SEHNR and CDR2 is FQNEAQ (reference sequence). Trimming took 6 bases from V and 4 from J, leaving 12 bases between them. CDR3 size: 13 residues. The CDR3, as DNA: TGTGCCAGCAGTTCAATGGGGGGCACTGAAGCTTTCTTT. Protein: CASSSMGGTEAFF.

This rearrangement joins TRBV11-2 to TRBJ1-2; D perhaps matches TRBD1 (5 bases). The V end lost 5 bases, the J end lost 4 bases, and 17 bases lay between the germline ends. Per the germline V gene, CDR1 is SGHAT and CDR2 is FQNNGV. The CDR3 sequence is 15 residues long. CDR3 coding DNA: TGTGCCAGCAGCCCGGGGGAGGGCCGATTCTATGGCTACACCTTC. The encoded protein is CASSPGEGRFYGYTF.

This clonotype has more than one count but fewer than ten. The rearrangement uses TRBV7-9 and TRBJ1-1; D remains ambiguous. V was clipped by 0 bases and J by 4 bases, with 12 bases between them. The CDR3 has 15 amino acids. Germline V gene lookup returns CDR1 SEHNR and CDR2 FQNEAQ (reference sequence). DNA of the CDR3: TGTGCCAGCAGCTTAGCGCCGGCCTCGGGCACTGAAGCTTTCTTT. This translates into CASSLAPASGTEAFF.

This clonotype was counted a few times. The chain links TRBV6-6 to TRBJ1-1; 9 nucleotides match TRBD1. The CDR3 runs 13 residues. Germline V gene lookup returns CDR1 MNHNY and CDR2 SVGAGI (reference sequence). V trimming: 5 bases; J trimming: 7 bases; junction bases outside the gene matches: 5. The CDR3 here is CASSQGQGNEAFF. The CDR3 DNA reads as TGTGCCAGCAGTCAAGGACAGGGGAATGAAGCTTTCTTT.